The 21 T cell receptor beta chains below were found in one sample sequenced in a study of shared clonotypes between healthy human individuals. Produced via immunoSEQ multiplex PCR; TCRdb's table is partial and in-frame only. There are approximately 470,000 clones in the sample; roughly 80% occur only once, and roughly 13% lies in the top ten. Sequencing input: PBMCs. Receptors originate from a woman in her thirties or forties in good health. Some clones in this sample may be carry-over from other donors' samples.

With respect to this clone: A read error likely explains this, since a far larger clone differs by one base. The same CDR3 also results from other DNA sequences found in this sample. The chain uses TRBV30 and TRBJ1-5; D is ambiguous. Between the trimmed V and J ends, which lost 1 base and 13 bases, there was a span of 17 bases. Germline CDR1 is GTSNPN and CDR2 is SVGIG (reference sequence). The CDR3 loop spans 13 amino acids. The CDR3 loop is CAWSGSSLAPQHF. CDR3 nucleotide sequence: TGTGCCTGGAGTGGTAGCAGTTTAGCGCCACAGCATTTT.

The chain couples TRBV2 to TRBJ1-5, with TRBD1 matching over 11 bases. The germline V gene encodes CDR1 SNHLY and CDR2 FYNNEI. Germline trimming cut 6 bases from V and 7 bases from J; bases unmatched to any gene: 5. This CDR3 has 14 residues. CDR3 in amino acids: CASSRTGGSQPQHF. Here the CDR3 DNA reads TGTGCCAGCAGCCGGACAGGGGGCAGCCAGCCCCAGCATTTT.

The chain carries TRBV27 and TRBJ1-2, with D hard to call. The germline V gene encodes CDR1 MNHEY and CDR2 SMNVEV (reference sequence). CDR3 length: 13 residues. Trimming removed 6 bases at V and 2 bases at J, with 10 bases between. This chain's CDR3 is CASRPSGNYGYTF. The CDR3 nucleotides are TGTGCCAGCAGGCCCTCGGGGAACTATGGCTACACCTTC.

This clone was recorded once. CDR3 region: CASSPLPDRAEQYF. CDR3 sequence (DNA): TGCGCCAGCAGCCCTCTCCCGGACAGGGCCGAGCAGTACTTC. J is TRBJ2-7 and V is TRBV5-1, with 8 bases that match TRBD1. J was trimmed by 6 bases and V by 4 bases; bases with no gene match: 9. The germline V gene encodes CDR1 SGHRS and CDR2 YFSETQ. The CDR3 sequence is 14 residues long.

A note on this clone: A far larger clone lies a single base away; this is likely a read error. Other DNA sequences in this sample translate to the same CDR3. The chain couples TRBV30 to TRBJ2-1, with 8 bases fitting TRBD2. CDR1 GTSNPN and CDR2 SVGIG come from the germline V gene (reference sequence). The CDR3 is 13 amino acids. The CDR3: CAWSWTSTVEQFF. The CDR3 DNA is TGCGCCTGGAGTTGGACTAGCACAGTTGAGCAGTTCTTC.

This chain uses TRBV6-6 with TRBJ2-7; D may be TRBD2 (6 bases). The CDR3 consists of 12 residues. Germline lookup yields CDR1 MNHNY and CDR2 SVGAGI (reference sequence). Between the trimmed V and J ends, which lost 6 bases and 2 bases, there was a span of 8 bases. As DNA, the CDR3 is TGTGCCAGCAGGGCGGGGCCCTACGAGCAGTACTTC. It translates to CASRAGPYEQYF.

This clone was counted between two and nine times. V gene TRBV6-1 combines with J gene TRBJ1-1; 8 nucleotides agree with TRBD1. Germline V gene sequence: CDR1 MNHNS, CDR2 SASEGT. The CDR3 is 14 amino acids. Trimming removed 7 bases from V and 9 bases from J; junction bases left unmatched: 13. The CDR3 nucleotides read TGTGCCAGCACCCCCAGGGGGCCCGAAGAGAAAGCTTTCTTT. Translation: CASTPRGPEEKAFF.

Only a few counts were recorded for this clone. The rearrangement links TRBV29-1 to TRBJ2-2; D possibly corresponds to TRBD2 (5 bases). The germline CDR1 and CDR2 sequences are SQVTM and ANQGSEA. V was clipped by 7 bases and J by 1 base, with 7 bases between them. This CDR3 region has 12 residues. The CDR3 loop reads CSGGLNTGELFF. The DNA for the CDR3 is TGCAGCGGCGGACTGAACACCGGGGAGCTGTTTTTT.

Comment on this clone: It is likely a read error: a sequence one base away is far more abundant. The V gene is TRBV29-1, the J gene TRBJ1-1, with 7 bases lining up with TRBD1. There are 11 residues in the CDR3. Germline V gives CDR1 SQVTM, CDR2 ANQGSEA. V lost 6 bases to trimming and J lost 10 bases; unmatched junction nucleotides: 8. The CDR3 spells CSVLRQGAAFF. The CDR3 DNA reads TGCAGCGTGTTGCGACAGGGCGCAGCTTTCTTT.

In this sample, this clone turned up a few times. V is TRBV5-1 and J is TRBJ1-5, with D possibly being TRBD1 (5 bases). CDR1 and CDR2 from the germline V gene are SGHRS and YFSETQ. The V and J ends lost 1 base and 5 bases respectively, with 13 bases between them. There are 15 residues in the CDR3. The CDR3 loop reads CASSLFGRDDQPQHF. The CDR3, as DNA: TGCGCCAGCAGCTTGTTCGGCAGGGATGATCAGCCCCAGCATTTT.

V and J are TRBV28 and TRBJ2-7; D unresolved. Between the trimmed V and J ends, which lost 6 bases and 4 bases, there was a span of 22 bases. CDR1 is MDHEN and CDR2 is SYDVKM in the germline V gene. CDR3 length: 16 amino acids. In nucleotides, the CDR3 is TGTGCCAGCAGCCCTCGTCAGGTTGGTGTCGGTTACGAGCAGTACTTC. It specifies CASSPRQVGVGYEQYF. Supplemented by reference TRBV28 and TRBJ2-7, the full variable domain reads DVKVTQSSRYLVKRTGEKVFLECVQDMDHENMFWYRQDPGLGLRLIYFSYDVKMKEKGDIPEGYSVSREKKERFSLILESASTNQTSMYLCASSPRQVGVGYEQYFGPGTRLTVT.

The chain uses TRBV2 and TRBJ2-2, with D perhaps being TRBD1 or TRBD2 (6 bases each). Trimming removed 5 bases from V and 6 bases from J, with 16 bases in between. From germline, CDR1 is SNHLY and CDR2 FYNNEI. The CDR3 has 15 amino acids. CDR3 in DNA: TGTGCCAGCAGTATCGGGGTGAGGGGGGCCGGGGAGCTGTTTTTT. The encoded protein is CASSIGVRGAGELFF.

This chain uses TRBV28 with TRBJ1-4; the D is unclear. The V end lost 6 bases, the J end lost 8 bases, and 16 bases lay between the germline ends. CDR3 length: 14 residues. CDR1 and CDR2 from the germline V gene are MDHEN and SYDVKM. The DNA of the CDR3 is TGTGCCAGCAGCCGGGCCGATCAGTGGGAAAAACTGTTTTTT. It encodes CASSRADQWEKLFF.

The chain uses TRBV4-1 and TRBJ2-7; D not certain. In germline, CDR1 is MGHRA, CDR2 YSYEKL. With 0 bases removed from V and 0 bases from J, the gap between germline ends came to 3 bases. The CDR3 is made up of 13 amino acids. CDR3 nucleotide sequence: TGCGCCAGCAGCCAAGAATACTCCTACGAGCAGTACTTC. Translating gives CASSQEYSYEQYF.

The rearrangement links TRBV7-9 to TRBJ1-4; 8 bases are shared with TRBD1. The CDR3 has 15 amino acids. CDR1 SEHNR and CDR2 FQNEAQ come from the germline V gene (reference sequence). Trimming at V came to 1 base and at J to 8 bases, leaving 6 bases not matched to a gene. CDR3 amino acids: CASSLGRPGGEKLFF. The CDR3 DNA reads TGTGCCAGCAGCTTAGGGCGCCCAGGGGGCGAAAAACTGTTTTTT.

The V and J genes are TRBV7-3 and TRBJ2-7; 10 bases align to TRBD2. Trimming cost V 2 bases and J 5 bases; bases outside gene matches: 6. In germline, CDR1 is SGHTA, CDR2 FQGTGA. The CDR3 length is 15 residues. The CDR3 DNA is TGTGCCAGCAGCTTAGCCGGGACTAGCGACAACGAGCAGTACTTC. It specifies CASSLAGTSDNEQYF.

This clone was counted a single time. The CDR3 loop is CASSIEGIGGELFF. In DNA form, the CDR3 reads TGTGCCAGTAGTATTGAGGGAATCGGCGGGGAGCTGTTTTTT. The chain is built from TRBV19 and TRBJ2-2; D perhaps matches TRBD2 (5 bases). The V gene's germline CDR1 is LNHDA and CDR2 SQIVND (reference sequence). V gave up 3 bases and J gave up 7 bases, with 12 bases separating them. The CDR3 runs to 14 residues.

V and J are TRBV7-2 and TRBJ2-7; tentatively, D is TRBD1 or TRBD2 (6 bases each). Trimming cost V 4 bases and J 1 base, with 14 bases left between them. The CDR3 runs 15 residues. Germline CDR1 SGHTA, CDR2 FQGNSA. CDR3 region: CASSSKRGVSYEQYF. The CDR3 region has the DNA TGTGCCAGCAGCTCGAAGAGGGGGGTATCCTACGAGCAGTACTTC.

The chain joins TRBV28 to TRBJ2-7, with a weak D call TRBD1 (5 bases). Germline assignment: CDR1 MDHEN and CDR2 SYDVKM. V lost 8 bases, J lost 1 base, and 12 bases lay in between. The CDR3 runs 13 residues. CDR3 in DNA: TGTGCCAGCCTCCAGGGTACATCCTACGAGCAGTACTTC. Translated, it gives CASLQGTSYEQYF.

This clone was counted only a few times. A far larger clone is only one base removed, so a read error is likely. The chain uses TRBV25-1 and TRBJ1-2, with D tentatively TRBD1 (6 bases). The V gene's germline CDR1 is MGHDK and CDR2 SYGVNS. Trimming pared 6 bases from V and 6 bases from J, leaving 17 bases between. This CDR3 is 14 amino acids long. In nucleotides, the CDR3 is TGTGCCAGCAGCCCCGACAGGCCTTGTGATGGCTACACCTTC. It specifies CASSPDRPCDGYTF.

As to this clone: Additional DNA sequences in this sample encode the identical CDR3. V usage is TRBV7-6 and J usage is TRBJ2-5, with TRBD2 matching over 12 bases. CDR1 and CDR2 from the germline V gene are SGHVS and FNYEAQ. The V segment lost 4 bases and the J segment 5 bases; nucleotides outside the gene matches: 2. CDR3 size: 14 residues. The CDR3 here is CASSSGLAGETQYF. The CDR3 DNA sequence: TGTGCCAGCAGCTCTGGACTAGCGGGGGAGACCCAGTACTTC.